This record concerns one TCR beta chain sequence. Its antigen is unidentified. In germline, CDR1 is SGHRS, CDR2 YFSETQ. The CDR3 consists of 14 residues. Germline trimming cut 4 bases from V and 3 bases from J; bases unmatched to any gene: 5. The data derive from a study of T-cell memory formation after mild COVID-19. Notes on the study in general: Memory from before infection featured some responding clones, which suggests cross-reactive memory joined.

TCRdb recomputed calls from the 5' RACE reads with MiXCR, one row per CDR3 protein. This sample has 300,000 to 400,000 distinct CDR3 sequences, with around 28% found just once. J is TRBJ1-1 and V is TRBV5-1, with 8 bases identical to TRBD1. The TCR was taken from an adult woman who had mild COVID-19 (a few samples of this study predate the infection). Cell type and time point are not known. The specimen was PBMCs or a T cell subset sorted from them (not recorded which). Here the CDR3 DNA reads TGCGCCAGCAGCACGTCGACAGGGGACACTGAAGCTTTCTTT. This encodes CASSTSTGDTEAFF.